This T cell receptor (beta chain) originates from a study of blood T cell repertoires in COVID-19. Background on the study: From the United States, Italy and Spain came samples of acute and convalescent COVID-19.

Germline CDR1 SGHVS, CDR2 FQNEAQ. The CDR3 loop spans 14 amino acids. Trimming pared 4 bases from V and 5 bases from J, leaving 15 bases between. Original processing notes: For nucleated cells, counts were estimated from reference gene primer amplification. Some clones are missing from TCRdb's copy, which holds only in-frame ones; the method was immunoSEQ multiplex PCR. V, J and clone size were drawn from that table, and D and trimming were deduced from the DNA. The table records under 350,000 clones, around nine tenths of them present only once. V is TRBV7-8 and J is TRBJ2-7; weak D call: TRBD2 (6 bases). The clonotype was recovered from a man between 45 and 60 years old with acute or convalescent COVID-19. The sequencing sample was made of peripheral blood. The CDR3 reads CASSYAGLGDEQYF. DNA of the CDR3: TGTGCCAGCAGCTACGCGGGACTCGGGGACGAGCAGTACTTC. Using reference TRBV7-8 and TRBJ2-7 for the parts outside the CDR3, the full variable domain is GAGVSQSPRYKVAKRGQDVALRCDPISGHVSLFWYQQALGQGPEFLTYFQNEAQLDKSGLPSDRFFAERPEGSVSTLKIQRTQQEDSAVYLCASSYAGLGDEQYFGPGTRLTVT.